Included here is one T cell receptor beta chain sequence, with context. This sample stems from a study of blood T cell repertoires in COVID-19. Study overall: From the United States, Italy and Spain came samples of acute and convalescent COVID-19. T cells, B-cell-depleted T cells, or PBMCs supplied cDNA or gDNA.

In the study's own analysis: Nucleated cell counts were estimated from reference gene primer amplification. Sequenced by immunoSEQ multiplex PCR; TCRdb stores in-frame clones only, minus some. V, J and clone size are those of that table, while D and trimming were read from the DNA. The repertoire holds over 250,000 clones, with more than 75% as singletons. Cohort assignment relied on participant-reported clinical history. The CDR3 spans 15 residues. CDR1 and CDR2 from the germline V gene are MNHEY and SMNVEV (reference sequence). The junction had 7 bases not matched to a gene; V was cut back by 6 bases and J by 4 bases.

Sequencing was carried out using PBMCs or T cells enriched from blood (not recorded which). This TCR was recovered from a woman aged 60-70 years in a cohort exposed to, infected with or recovered from COVID-19 (not recorded which). The V call is TRBV27, the J call TRBJ1-2, with TRBD1 identical over 11 bases. The CDR3 region has the DNA TGTGCCAGCAGCCCAGGGACAGGGGGTACCTATGGCTACACCTTC. Translation gives CASSPGTGGTYGYTF.